This TCR beta chain was observed in a study of long-term antiretroviral therapy in people with HIV (dated by TCRdb to 2022 to 2024). Turning to the overall study: The earliest samples were collected about a decade before the 2015 WHO recommendation for immediate ART, when ART was typically delayed until CD4 counts fell. From some 33 adults with confirmed HIV infection, the cohort provided approximately 190 cryopreserved PBMC samples, gathered serially across a mean of around 6 years (range 1-12). A retrospective serial study tested whether ART initiation and durable HIV suppression were associated with changes in peripheral blood TRB repertoire composition and diversity. Among the 30 to 35 participants with HIV, more than ten were female. No cross-contamination during QIAcube processing was seen in test extractions of a monoclonal T-cell line run alongside roughly 35 polyclonal samples. Study-level results and caveats: No data were available on ART adherence, viral resistance or therapy changes, limiting inferences about post-ART repertoire changes. Starting ART was linked to a significant rise in TRB diversity, yet even after long-term ART the diversity remained significantly lower than in transplant donor controls. At every time point, the repertoire was dominated by expanded TRB clones first identified before ART initiation, although this dominance fluctuated and, in many PLHIV, declined after ART. Because pre-ART samples had limited cell numbers, profiling was done on unsorted PBMC rather than on sorted CD4+ and CD8+ T cells. The samples were dated from the mid-2000s to the late 2010s, and the ART regimens that were used may be less effective than current ART regimens. Owing to limited PBMC availability, only the TCR beta chain was sequenced, without alpha chain pairing. Narrower CDR3 length ranges were observed in HIV repertoires than in controls, and an antigen-experienced repertoire with only a slight naive shift after ART was suggested by the network structure.

Inclusion was restricted to participants for whom at least one PBMC sample before ART initiation and at least two post-ART samples were available. Every participant with HIV received treatment in the United States of America. Cryopreserved samples of about 1-11 million PBMC were thawed and washed before DNA extraction. At the time of the earliest PBMC sample, participants with HIV were aged between roughly 20 and 55 years. PBMC samples were contributed by each participant from 1-4 timepoints before ART initiation and 2-8 timepoints after ART initiation, with a median of 7 samples. For every participant, serial HIV viral load, CD4+ T-cell count, ART history and demographic data were obtained. Genomic DNA was extracted from unsorted PBMC with a Qiagen kit on a QIAcube, processed in batches of 12 samples. Sequencing of the TRB variable region was done with the immunoSEQ hsTCRB v3.0 assay at survey level resolution. The target sequencing depth for TRB was roughly 35,000-50,000 T-cell genomes per sample. TRB libraries were pooled and sequenced on an Illumina MiSeq using a v3 150-cycle kit. For the original study's pipeline: Repertoire analysis was performed in R inside a reproducible Nextflow workflow that covered QC, data transformation and analysis. Custom analyses were implemented in LymphoSeq2, an R package for AIRR-Seq data exploration. A handful of samples that produced fewer than 5000 total TRB sequences were removed, so 190 or so HIV repertoires were analyzed. Among the roughly 180 retained HIV repertoires, some 59 were collected before ART initiation and 120 to 140 after ART initiation. Each repertoire was downsampled to 5000 TRB nucleotide sequences, and summary statistics were averaged across 100 downsampling iterations. Only TRB sequences with CDR3 regions of at least seven amino acids were retained for analysis. Diversity was assessed using a clonality score derived from Shannon entropy and using the Gini coefficient. In repertoire networks, the top 5000 CDR3 amino acid sequences were linked whenever an edit distance of one separated two sequences. For TRB CDR3 amino acid sequences, GLIPH2 was used to predict antigen specificity groups and MHC restriction. Known CMV, EBV, HIV or tissue antigen associations were flagged by matching CDR3 amino acid sequences against VDJdb and McPAS-TCR. Pre-ART, post-ART and control groups were compared with Wilcoxon signed-rank tests and Holm-Bonferroni correction. TCRdb retrieved this table from immuneACCESS and kept in-frame rearrangements only. Not all clones are present; in checked studies, unresolved V genes account for under half, and no reason is known for the remainder. V and J calls and clone size are as listed in that table; D and trimming were resolved from the DNA. A total of some 20,000 clones appear in this sample, 65% to 85% of them only once. The ten most abundant clones make up 8.8% of the sample.

This clone was counted a few times. The clone's antigen remains unknown. No qualities accompany the bases; no much larger clone lies one base away. Measured from the cysteine to the phenylalanine, the CDR3 is 14 residues long. Just the 42-base CDR3 DNA is kept, in frame starting at base 1. Via the germline V gene, CDR1 is SGHRS and CDR2 YFSETQ. At the junction V is shortened by 3 bases and J by 1 base, with 10 bases in between. The sequence was obtained from a middle-aged woman with HIV. The sample consisted of unsorted PBMCs, taken 1.2 years after starting antiretroviral therapy. The sequence links TRBV5-1 to TRBJ2-5, with the D gene uncertain. The DNA reads TGCGCCAGCAGCTGGATGCCCCGCCAAGAGACCCAGTACTTC. It is translated as CASSWMPRQETQYF.